Following are 12 T cell receptor beta chains from one sample sequenced in a study of blood T cell repertoires in COVID-19 (dated by TCRdb to 2018 to 2021). The library was prepared using the immunoSEQ multiplex PCR assay. The clones in this table, taken by TCRdb from immuneACCESS, are in-frame only. Not every clone is retained; where verified, under half of the shortfall comes from an unresolved V gene, and the cause of the rest is unknown. The sample table shows roughly 120,000 clones, and approximately 82% are seen once. The ten most abundant clones make up about 3.8% of the sample. Specimen: peripheral blood. The receptors originated from a woman of 80 years or more with acute or convalescent COVID-19.

The chain recombines TRBV24-1 with TRBJ1-5; D call uncertain. CDR1 and CDR2 (germline): KGHDR, SFDVKD. This CDR3 comprises 18 residues. Trimming took off 6 bases at V and 5 bases at J, with 25 bases between the two ends. The DNA for the CDR3 is TGTGCCACCAGTCCCCCGTGCCAAAATGGCAGTTCCGATCAGCCCCAGCATTTT. It translates to CATSPPCQNGSSDQPQHF.

The chain links TRBV21-1 to TRBJ2-7; whether TRBD1, the table's D call, matches the DNA was not checked. TRBV21-1 is shown as a pseudogene. The CDR3 extends over 15 amino acids. The chain's CDR3 is CASSKTGTGTDEQYF. The CDR3 DNA reads TGTGCCAGCAGCAAAACCGGGACAGGGACCGACGAGCAGTACTTC.

This clone was recorded once. This chain links TRBV7-7 with TRBJ2-5; 9 bases are a match to TRBD2. The CDR3 is 16 amino acids. Germline trimming cut 8 bases from V and 0 bases from J; bases unmatched to any gene: 10. The germline CDR1 and CDR2 sequences are SSHAT and FNYEAQ (reference sequence). The CDR3 bases are TGTGCCAGCGGGTTAGGGCTAGCGGGGTACCAAGAGACCCAGTACTTC. This codes for CASGLGLAGYQETQYF.

V gene TRBV28 combines with J gene TRBJ2-3; D not resolved. Trimming took off 8 bases at V and 2 bases at J, with 11 bases between the two ends. The CDR3 consists of 13 residues. The germline gives CDR1 MDHEN, CDR2 SYDVKM. The CDR3 DNA follows: TGTGCCAGCCGCTCCCCTAACACAGATACGCAGTATTTT. This sequence encodes CASRSPNTDTQYF.

The genes are TRBV19 and TRBJ1-1, with D unclear. Germline V CDR1 and CDR2: LNHDA, SQIVND (reference sequence). Trimming cost V 3 bases and J 0 bases, with 5 bases left between them. The CDR3 totals 13 residues. The CDR3 reads CASSILLNTEAFF. The CDR3 DNA follows: TGTGCCAGTAGTATTCTCCTGAACACTGAAGCTTTCTTT.

The V gene is TRBV9, the J gene TRBJ1-2, with a possible D match to TRBD1 (6 bases). Germline V gives CDR1 SGDLS, CDR2 YYNGEE. CDR3 length: 13 residues. V was cut by 2 bases and J by 4 bases, with 9 bases left in between. CDR3 bases: TGTGCCAGCAGCGTGACAGGCCCCTATGGCTACACCTTC. Encoded protein: CASSVTGPYGYTF.

This clone has a count of ten or more. The chain couples TRBV4-3 to TRBJ2-2, with a weak D call TRBD1 (6 bases). Germline assignment: CDR1 LGHNA and CDR2 YSLEER. V was shortened by 4 bases and J by 1 base, with 10 bases between the two germline ends. The CDR3 is made up of 15 amino acids. The CDR3 region has the DNA TGCGCCAGCAGCCGACTGGGACAGAACACCGGGGAGCTGTTTTTT. This translates into CASSRLGQNTGELFF.

The chain is built from TRBV6-2 or TRBV6-3 and TRBJ2-3, with D possibly TRBD2 on 6 matching bases. The CDR3 runs 15 residues. V was clipped by 2 bases and J by 7 bases, with 16 bases between them. Germline values: CDR1 MNHEY, CDR2 SVGEGT. The CDR3 protein is CASSYGSGELYTQYF. In nucleotides, the CDR3 is TGTGCCAGCAGTTACGGGTCGGGAGAGTTATATACGCAGTATTTT.

This sequence joins TRBV3-1 (or the pseudogene TRBV3-2) and TRBJ1-2; 8 nucleotides agree with TRBD1. The CDR3 has 15 amino acids. CDR1 is LGHDT, CDR2 YNNKEL, per germline (reference sequence). Trimming took 1 base from V and 4 from J; bases not matched to a gene: 5. CDR3 in DNA: TGTGCCAGCAGCCAAGCCCTGACAGGGGCCTATGGCTACACCTTC. This codes for CASSQALTGAYGYTF.

This clone was recorded once. Mismatch with germline at one junction end may stem from a read error. V gene TRBV19 combines with J gene TRBJ2-3; TRBD2 aligns across 10 bases. The CDR3 contains 14 residues. The germline V gene has CDR1 LNHDA and CDR2 SQIVND (reference sequence). The CDR3 nucleotides are TGTGCCAGTAGTGGACTAGCGGCCACAAATACGCAGTATTTT. Protein: CASSGLAATNTQYF.

This chain's CDR3 is CASSLERGFGYTF. The CDR3 region has the DNA TGCGCCAGCAGCTTGGAGCGGGGGTTTGGCTACACCTTC. The V call is TRBV5-1, the J call TRBJ1-2; a weak D match, TRBD1 (5 bases). Germline V CDR1 and CDR2: SGHRS, YFSETQ. The V end lost 0 bases, the J end lost 7 bases, and 10 bases lay between the germline ends. The CDR3 is 13 residues long.

The gene calls are TRBV19 and TRBJ1-5, with 10 positions matching TRBD1. The CDR3 contains 16 residues. The germline V gene encodes CDR1 LNHDA and CDR2 SQIVND (reference sequence). Trimming at V came to 6 bases and at J to 7 bases, leaving 12 bases not matched to a gene. The CDR3 loop is CASRTSGTGVWQPQHF. In nucleotides, the CDR3 is TGTGCCAGTAGAACGTCCGGGACAGGGGTTTGGCAGCCCCAGCATTTT.